The clone carrying this T cell receptor beta chain was observed a single time. The source of the sample is a study of T cell responses to AZD1222 COVID-19 vaccine. TCRdb's table, derived via immunoSEQ multiplex PCR, lists solely in-frame clones and lacks some. The table shows about 210,000 clones, with 90% to 95% occurring only once. Sequencing used peripheral blood, obtained 28 days after the second dose of the MenACWY control vaccine. The sequence came from an adult who received the MenACWY meningococcal vaccine as a control.

The DNA for the CDR3 is TGTGCCAGCAGCTTGAGGCGGGGGACCTACAATGAGCAGTTCTTC. Translating gives CASSLRRGTYNEQFF. J is TRBJ2-1 and V is TRBV5-8, with 7 bases matching TRBD2. Trimming removed 1 base from V and 2 bases from J; junction bases left unmatched: 3. This CDR3 has 15 residues. Germline V gene sequence: CDR1 SGHTS, CDR2 YDEGEE. Drawing the rest from reference TRBV5-8 and TRBJ2-1, the complete variable domain is EAGVTQSPTHLIKTRGQQATLRCSPISGHTSVYWYQQALGLGLQFLLWYDEGEERNRGNFPPRFSGRQFPNYSSELNVNALELEDSALYLCASSLRRGTYNEQFFGPGTRLTVL.